Below, 20 T cell receptor beta chains from the same sample are listed, as sequenced in a study of blood T cell repertoires in COVID-19. Profiled with immunoSEQ multiplex PCR; TCRdb holds only in-frame clones, not every one. The sample comprises about 270,000 clones, more than 75% of which are singletons, and just under 9% rests with the top ten. The sequenced material came from peripheral blood. These receptors were obtained from a man aged 35 to 55 with active or convalescent COVID-19.

A word on this clone: Other DNA sequences of this sample code for an identical CDR3. The chain uses TRBV15 and TRBJ2-5, with TRBD1 as a possible D gene (6 bases). The CDR3 contains 15 residues. V was pared by 0 bases and J by 1 base, with 9 bases between. CDR1 LNHNV and CDR2 YYDKDF come from the germline V gene (reference sequence). This CDR3 reads CATSRDRDTQETQYF. In DNA, the CDR3 is TGTGCCACCAGCAGAGATCGGGACACCCAAGAGACCCAGTACTTC.

This rearrangement joins TRBV15 to TRBJ1-1; TRBD1 aligns across 8 bases. Per germline, CDR1 LNHNV and CDR2 YYDKDF (reference sequence). The junction had 4 bases not matched to a gene; V was cut back by 4 bases and J by 3 bases. This CDR3 region has 14 residues. CDR3 sequence reads: CATSNRQGYTEAFF. CDR3 in DNA: TGTGCCACCAGCAACCGACAGGGGTACACTGAAGCTTTCTTT. The full variable domain, its missing parts supplied by reference TRBV15 and TRBJ1-1, is DAMVIQNPRYQVTQFGKPVTLSCSQTLNHNVMYWYQQKSSQAPKLLFHYYDKDFNNEADTPDNFQSRRPNTSFCFLDIRSPGLGDTAMYLCATSNRQGYTEAFFGQGTRLTVV.

The gene calls are TRBV6-5 and TRBJ2-4, with TRBD2 matching over 7 bases. CDR3 length equals 15 residues. Trimming cost V 7 bases and J 1 base; bases outside gene matches: 7. Germline V CDR1 and CDR2: MNHEY, SVGAGI. CDR3 sequence reads: CASTGRAGAKNIQYF. In nucleotides, the CDR3 is TGTGCCAGCACAGGGAGGGCGGGGGCCAAAAACATTCAGTACTTC.

CDR3 region: CAWRLISRSTFTDTQYF. CDR3 coding DNA: TGTGCCTGGAGACTGATTAGCCGATCAACCTTCACAGATACGCAGTATTTT. The V call is TRBV30, the J call TRBJ2-3; D is unclear. There are 17 residues in the CDR3. Per germline, CDR1 GTSNPN and CDR2 SVGIG (reference sequence). Trimming took 3 bases from V and 2 from J, leaving 21 bases between them.

The chain is built from TRBV30 and TRBJ1-6; 10 bases line up with TRBD1. Unmatched junction bases numbered 9, after V lost 3 bases and J lost 10 bases. The CDR3 length is 15 residues. Per germline, CDR1 GTSNPN and CDR2 SVGIG (reference sequence). Written as DNA, the CDR3 is TGTGCCTGGAGCGCCCGACAGGGGGCTGGGTCACCCCTCCACTTT. Translation: CAWSARQGAGSPLHF. The variable domain in full, with the rest retrieved from reference TRBV30 and TRBJ1-6, is SQTIHQWPATLVQPVGSPLSLECTVEGTSNPNLYWYRQAAGRGLQLLFYSVGIGQISSEVPQNLSASRPQDRQFILSSKKLLLSDSGFYLCAWSARQGAGSPLHFGNGTRLTVT.

V is TRBV27 and J is TRBJ1-6, with D perhaps matching TRBD1 (5 bases). V lost 5 bases to trimming and J lost 9 bases, with 11 bases between them. CDR3 length: 13 amino acids. In germline, CDR1 is MNHEY, CDR2 SMNVEV (reference sequence). The CDR3 sequence is CASSLGGSSPLHF. The CDR3 DNA sequence: TGTGCCAGCAGTCTCGGGGGTAGTTCACCCCTCCACTTT.

On this clone: A read error may produce the germline difference seen at one junction end. The chain employs TRBV6-1 and TRBJ2-5; D may be TRBD1 (5 bases). The germline gives CDR1 MNHNS, CDR2 SASEGT. This CDR3 region has 15 residues. Here the CDR3 reads CASSEAVAGWETQYF. CDR3 nucleotides: TGTGCCAGCAGCGAAGCTGTGGCAGGGTGGGAGACCCAGTACTTC.

The chain joins TRBV5-8 to TRBJ2-1, with 7 bases identical to TRBD2. Germline trimming cut 4 bases from V and 9 bases from J; bases unmatched to any gene: 1. Germline CDR1 is SGHTS and CDR2 is YDEGEE. The CDR3 totals 11 residues. Here the CDR3 reads CASSREVEQFF. DNA for the CDR3: TGTGCCAGCAGCCGGGAGGTTGAGCAGTTCTTC.

V usage is TRBV4-1 and J usage is TRBJ1-1; D ambiguous. CDR1 is MGHRA and CDR2 is YSYEKL in the germline V gene. The CDR3 consists of 15 residues. V gave up 4 bases and J gave up 0 bases, with 12 bases separating them. This CDR3 reads CASSPPRAMNTEAFF. CDR3 sequence (DNA): TGCGCCAGCAGCCCTCCTAGAGCCATGAACACTGAAGCTTTCTTT.

The V and J genes are TRBV29-1 and TRBJ1-1, with D possibly TRBD1 on 6 matching bases. V lost 7 bases and J 3 bases, leaving 18 bases between the germline ends. The CDR3 extends over 14 amino acids. CDR1 is SQVTM and CDR2 is ANQGSEA in the germline V gene. In DNA, the CDR3 is TGCAGCGCCGTCGGAACAGGGATGGACACTGAAGCTTTCTTT. Translated, it gives CSAVGTGMDTEAFF.

CDR3 residues: CASSPERGADYGYTF. CDR3 in DNA: TGCGCCAGCAGCCCTGAAAGGGGCGCGGACTATGGCTACACCTTC. This chain connects TRBV4-1 to TRBJ1-2, with a weak D call TRBD1 (5 bases). V was trimmed by 4 bases and J by 3 bases, leaving 15 bases between them. The germline CDR1 and CDR2 sequences are MGHRA and YSYEKL. This CDR3 comprises 15 residues.

The rearrangement uses TRBV28 and TRBJ1-2; tentatively, D is TRBD1 (6 bases). V shed 5 bases and J shed 4 bases, with 11 bases lying between them. The CDR3 spans 13 residues. Germline CDR1 is MDHEN and CDR2 is SYDVKM. The chain's CDR3 is CASSPDSIYGYTF. The CDR3, as DNA: TGTGCCAGCAGTCCGGACAGCATCTATGGCTACACCTTC.

The chain recombines TRBV29-1 with TRBJ1-6, with D tentatively TRBD1 (5 bases). This CDR3 region has 14 residues. Looked up from germline, CDR1 is SQVTM and CDR2 is ANQGSEA. With 8 bases removed from V and 3 bases from J, the gap between germline ends came to 14 bases. CDR3 residues: CSIKAGVYNSPLHF. Here the CDR3 DNA reads TGCAGCATAAAGGCGGGGGTCTATAATTCACCCCTCCACTTT.

This chain connects TRBV28 to TRBJ2-2, with D possibly being TRBD2 (5 bases). Germline V gene sequence: CDR1 MDHEN, CDR2 SYDVKM. This CDR3 has 14 amino acids. V lost 5 bases, J lost 5 bases, and 12 bases lay in between. The CDR3 sequence: CASSRLARTGELFF. The CDR3 coding sequence is TGTGCCAGCAGTAGGCTAGCTAGAACCGGGGAGCTGTTTTTT.

J is TRBJ2-1 and V is TRBV9, with D hard to call. In germline, CDR1 is SGDLS, CDR2 YYNGEE. V was cut by 1 base and J by 6 bases, with 17 bases left in between. This CDR3 is built from 16 residues. CDR3 bases: TGTGCCAGCAGCGTAATGGGCCCCGACCTGCGCAATGAGCAGTTCTTC. Its protein is CASSVMGPDLRNEQFF.

This chain joins TRBV24-1 and TRBJ2-3, with TRBD2 matching 11 bases. Germline trimming cut 0 bases from V and 4 bases from J; bases unmatched to any gene: 5. The CDR3 is 17 amino acids. Looked up from germline, CDR1 is KGHDR and CDR2 is SFDVKD. The CDR3 is CATSDLGRLAGPDTQYF. The DNA of the CDR3 is TGTGCCACCAGTGATTTGGGGAGACTAGCGGGGCCAGATACGCAGTATTTT.

This clone was counted once. This rearrangement joins TRBV12-3 or TRBV12-4 to TRBJ2-1; weak D call: TRBD2 (5 bases). CDR3 length equals 12 residues. V was pared by 7 bases and J by 4 bases, with 8 bases between. Written as DNA, the CDR3 is TGTGCCAGCACAAGCGGATACAATGAGCAGTTCTTC. This sequence encodes CASTSGYNEQFF.

In this sample, this clone turned up once. The chain recombines TRBV5-4 with TRBJ1-5, with D possibly TRBD1 on 6 matching bases. Trimming cost V 4 bases and J 5 bases, with 13 bases left between them. Germline V gives CDR1 SGHNT, CDR2 YYREEE (reference sequence). CDR3 length: 14 amino acids. CDR3 sequence reads: CASSKQGFDQPQHF. CDR3 in DNA: TGTGCCAGCAGCAAACAGGGTTTCGATCAGCCCCAGCATTTT.

V and J are TRBV11-2 and TRBJ1-4; no clear D. With 3 bases removed from V and 4 bases from J, the gap between germline ends came to 9 bases. CDR1 is SGHAT, CDR2 FQNNGV, per germline. The CDR3 extends over 14 amino acids. In DNA form, the CDR3 reads TGTGCCAGCAGCTTCGAGGTCCTTAATGAAAAACTGTTTTTT. Residues: CASSFEVLNEKLFF.

V usage is TRBV9 and J usage is TRBJ2-1; 7 bases align to TRBD1. The CDR3 has 17 amino acids. From germline, CDR1 is SGDLS and CDR2 YYNGEE. V shed 0 bases and J 5 bases; nucleotides not matched to a gene: 11. CDR3 nucleotide sequence: TGTGCCAGCAGCGTAGGGGGGCGACAGGGTTATAACAATGAGCAGTTCTTC. It translates to CASSVGGRQGYNNEQFF. The full variable domain, completed using reference TRBV9 and TRBJ2-1, is DSGVTQTPKHLITATGQRVTLRCSPRSGDLSVYWYQQSLDQGLQFLIQYYNGEERAKGNILERFSAQQFPDLHSELNLSSLELGDSALYFCASSVGGRQGYNNEQFFGPGTRLTVL.